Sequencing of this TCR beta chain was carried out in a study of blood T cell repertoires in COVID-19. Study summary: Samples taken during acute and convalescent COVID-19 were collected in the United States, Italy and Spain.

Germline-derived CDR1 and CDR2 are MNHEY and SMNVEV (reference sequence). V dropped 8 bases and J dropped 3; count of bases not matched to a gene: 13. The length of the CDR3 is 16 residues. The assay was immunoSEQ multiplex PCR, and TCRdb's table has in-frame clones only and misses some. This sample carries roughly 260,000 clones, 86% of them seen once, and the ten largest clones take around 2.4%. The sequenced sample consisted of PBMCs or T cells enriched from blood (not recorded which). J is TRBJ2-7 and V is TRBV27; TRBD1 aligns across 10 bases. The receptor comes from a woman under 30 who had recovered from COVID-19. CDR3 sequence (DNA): TGTGCCAGCCAGATCAGATACGGGACAGGGGTCTACGAGCAGTACTTC. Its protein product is CASQIRYGTGVYEQYF.